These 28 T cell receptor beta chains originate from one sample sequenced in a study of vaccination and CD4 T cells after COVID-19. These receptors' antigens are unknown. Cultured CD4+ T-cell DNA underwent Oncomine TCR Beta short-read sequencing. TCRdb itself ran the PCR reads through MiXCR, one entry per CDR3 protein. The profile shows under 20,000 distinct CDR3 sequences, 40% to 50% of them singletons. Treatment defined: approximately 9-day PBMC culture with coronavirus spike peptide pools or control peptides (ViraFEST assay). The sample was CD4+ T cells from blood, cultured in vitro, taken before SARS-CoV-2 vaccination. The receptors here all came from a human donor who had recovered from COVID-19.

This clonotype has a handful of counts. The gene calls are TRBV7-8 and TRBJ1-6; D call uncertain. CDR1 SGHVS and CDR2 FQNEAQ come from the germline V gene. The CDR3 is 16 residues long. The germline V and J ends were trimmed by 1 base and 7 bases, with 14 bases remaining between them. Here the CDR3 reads CASSLVAPSGNSPLHF. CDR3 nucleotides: TGTGCCAGCAGCTTAGTGGCCCCCTCGGGGAATTCACCCCTCCACTTT. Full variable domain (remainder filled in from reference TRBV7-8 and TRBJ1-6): GAGVSQSPRYKVAKRGQDVALRCDPISGHVSLFWYQQALGQGPEFLTYFQNEAQLDKSGLPSDRFFAERPEGSVSTLKIQRTQQEDSAVYLCASSLVAPSGNSPLHFGNGTRLTVT.

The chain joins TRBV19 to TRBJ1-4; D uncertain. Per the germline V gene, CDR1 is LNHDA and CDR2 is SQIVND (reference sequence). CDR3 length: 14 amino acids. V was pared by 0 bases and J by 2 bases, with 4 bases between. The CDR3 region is CASSIDSTNEKLFF. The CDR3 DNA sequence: TGTGCCAGTAGTATAGACAGCACTAATGAAAAACTGTTTTTT.

The CDR3 loop reads CASSWTGSTGELFF. CDR3 nucleotides: TGTGCCAGCAGTTGGACAGGGTCCACCGGGGAGCTGTTTTTT. The chain employs TRBV6-5 and TRBJ2-2; TRBD1 matches 8 bases. This CDR3 has 14 amino acids. Germline CDR1 MNHEY, CDR2 SVGAGI. V dropped 4 bases and J dropped 4; count of bases not matched to a gene: 2.

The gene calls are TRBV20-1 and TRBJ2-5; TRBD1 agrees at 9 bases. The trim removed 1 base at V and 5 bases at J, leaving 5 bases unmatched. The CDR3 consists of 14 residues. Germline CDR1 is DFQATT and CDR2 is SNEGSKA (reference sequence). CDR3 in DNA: TGCAGTGCTAGAGGCGGACAGGGGCGGGAGACCCAGTACTTC. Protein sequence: CSARGGQGRETQYF.

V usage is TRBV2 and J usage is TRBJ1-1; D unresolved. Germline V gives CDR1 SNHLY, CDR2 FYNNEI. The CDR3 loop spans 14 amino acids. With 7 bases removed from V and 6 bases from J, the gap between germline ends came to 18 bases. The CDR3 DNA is TGTGCCAGCACCGCTCGTCCCGGGCGGGCTGAAGCTTTCTTT. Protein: CASTARPGRAEAFF.

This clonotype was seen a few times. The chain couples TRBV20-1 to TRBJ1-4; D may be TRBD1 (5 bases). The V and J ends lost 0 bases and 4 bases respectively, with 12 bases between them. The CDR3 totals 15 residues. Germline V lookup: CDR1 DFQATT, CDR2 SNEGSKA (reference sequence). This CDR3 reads CSARDPGQSNEKLFF. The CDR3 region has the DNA TGCAGTGCTAGAGATCCAGGGCAGAGTAATGAAAAACTGTTTTTT.

The CDR3 nucleotides read TGTGCCAGCAGCTTAGACGTACCGAACACTGAAGCTTTCTTT. Amino acid sequence: CASSLDVPNTEAFF. This chain connects TRBV7-9 to TRBJ1-1; D is undetermined. The ends were cut back, 1 base at V and 1 base at J, with 7 bases in the middle. This CDR3 spans 14 amino acids. Germline assignment: CDR1 SEHNR and CDR2 FQNEAQ (reference sequence).

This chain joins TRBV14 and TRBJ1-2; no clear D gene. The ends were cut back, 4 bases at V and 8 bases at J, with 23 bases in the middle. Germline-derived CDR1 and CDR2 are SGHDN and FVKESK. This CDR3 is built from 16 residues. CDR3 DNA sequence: TGTGCCAGCAGCCCAAGTCGTAGAGGGTTCGGTAAGGGCTACACCTTC. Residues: CASSPSRRGFGKGYTF.

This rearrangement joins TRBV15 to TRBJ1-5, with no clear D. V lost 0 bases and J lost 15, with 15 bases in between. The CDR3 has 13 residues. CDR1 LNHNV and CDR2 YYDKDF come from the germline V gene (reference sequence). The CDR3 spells CATSRDEGSGSHF. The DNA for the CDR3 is TGTGCCACCAGCAGAGATGAAGGGTCGGGATCGCATTTT.

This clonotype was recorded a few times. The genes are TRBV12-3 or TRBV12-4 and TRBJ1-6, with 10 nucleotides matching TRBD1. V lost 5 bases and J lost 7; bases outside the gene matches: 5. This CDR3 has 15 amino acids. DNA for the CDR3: TGTGCCAGCAGTCGACAGGGGGCTTGGAATTCACCCCTCCACTTT. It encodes CASSRQGAWNSPLHF.

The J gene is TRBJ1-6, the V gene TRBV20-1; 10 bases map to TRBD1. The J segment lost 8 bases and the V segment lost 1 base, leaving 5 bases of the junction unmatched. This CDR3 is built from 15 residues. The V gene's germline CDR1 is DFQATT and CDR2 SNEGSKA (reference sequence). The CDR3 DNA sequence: TGCAGTGCTAGAGTCACAGGGACAGGGGATTCACCCCTCCACTTT. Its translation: CSARVTGTGDSPLHF.

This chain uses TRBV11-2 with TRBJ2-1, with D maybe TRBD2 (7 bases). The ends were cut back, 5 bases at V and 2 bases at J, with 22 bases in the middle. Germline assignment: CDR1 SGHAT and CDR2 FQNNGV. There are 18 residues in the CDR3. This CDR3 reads CASSIIGVGGGAYNEQFF. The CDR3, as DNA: TGTGCCAGCAGCATTATAGGGGTAGGGGGGGGAGCCTACAATGAGCAGTTCTTC.

The CDR3 spells CASSYTLNTEAFF. CDR3 nucleotides: TGTGCCAGCAGTTATACACTGAACACTGAAGCTTTCTTT. J is TRBJ1-1 and V is TRBV6-5, with D unclear. There are 13 residues in the CDR3. Per the germline V gene, CDR1 is MNHEY and CDR2 is SVGAGI. Trimming pared 3 bases from V and 0 bases from J, leaving 5 bases between.

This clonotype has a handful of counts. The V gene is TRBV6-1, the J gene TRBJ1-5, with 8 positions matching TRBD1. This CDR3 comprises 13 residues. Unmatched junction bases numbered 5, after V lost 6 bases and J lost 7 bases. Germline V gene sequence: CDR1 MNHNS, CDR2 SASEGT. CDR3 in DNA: TGTGCCAGCAGATTGACAGGGGAACAGCCCCAGCATTTT. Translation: CASRLTGEQPQHF.

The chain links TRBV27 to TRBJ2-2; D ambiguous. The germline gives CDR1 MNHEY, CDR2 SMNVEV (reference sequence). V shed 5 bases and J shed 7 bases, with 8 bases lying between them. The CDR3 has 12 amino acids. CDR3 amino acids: CASSGSGGELFF. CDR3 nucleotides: TGTGCCAGCAGTGGGTCCGGCGGGGAGCTGTTTTTT.

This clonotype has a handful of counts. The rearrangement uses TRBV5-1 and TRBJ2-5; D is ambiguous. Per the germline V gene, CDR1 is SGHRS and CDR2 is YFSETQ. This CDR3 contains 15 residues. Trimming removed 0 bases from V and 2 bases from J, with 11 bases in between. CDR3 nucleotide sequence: TGCGCCAGCAGCTTGGCACGGACGAAGCAAGAGACCCAGTACTTC. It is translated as CASSLARTKQETQYF.

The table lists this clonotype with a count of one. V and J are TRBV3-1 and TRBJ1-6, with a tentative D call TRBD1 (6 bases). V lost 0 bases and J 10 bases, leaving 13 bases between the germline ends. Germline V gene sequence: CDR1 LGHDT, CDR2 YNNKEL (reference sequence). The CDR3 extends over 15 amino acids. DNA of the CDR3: TGTGCCAGCAGCCAAGATCACCAGGGGCGCTCACCCCTCCACTTT. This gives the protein CASSQDHQGRSPLHF. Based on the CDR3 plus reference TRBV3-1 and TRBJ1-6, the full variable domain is DTAVSQTPKYLVTQMGNDKSIKCEQNLGHDTMYWYKQDSKKFLKIMFSYNNKELIINETVPNRFSPKSPDKAHLNLHINSLELGDSAVYFCASSQDHQGRSPLHFGNGTRLTVT.

CDR3 sequence: CASSLVTGETYEQYF. The CDR3 coding sequence is TGCGCCAGCAGCTTGGTGACAGGCGAAACCTACGAGCAGTACTTC. The V call is TRBV5-1, the J call TRBJ2-7, with D perhaps matching TRBD1 (6 bases). This CDR3 region has 15 residues. The germline V gene encodes CDR1 SGHRS and CDR2 YFSETQ. Deletions cut 0 bases from V and 2 bases from J, with 12 bases between.

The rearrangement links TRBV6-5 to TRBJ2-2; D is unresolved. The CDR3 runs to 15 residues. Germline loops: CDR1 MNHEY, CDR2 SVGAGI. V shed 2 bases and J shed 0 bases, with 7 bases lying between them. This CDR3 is CASSYGQANTGELFF. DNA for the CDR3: TGTGCCAGCAGTTACGGGCAGGCGAACACCGGGGAGCTGTTTTTT.

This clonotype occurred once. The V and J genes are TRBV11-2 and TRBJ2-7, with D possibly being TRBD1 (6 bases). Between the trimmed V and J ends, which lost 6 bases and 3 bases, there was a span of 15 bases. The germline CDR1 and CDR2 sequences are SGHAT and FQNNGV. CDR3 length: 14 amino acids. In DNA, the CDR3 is TGTGCCAGCAGGCGGTGGACAGAGAACTACGAGCAGTACTTC. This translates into CASRRWTENYEQYF.

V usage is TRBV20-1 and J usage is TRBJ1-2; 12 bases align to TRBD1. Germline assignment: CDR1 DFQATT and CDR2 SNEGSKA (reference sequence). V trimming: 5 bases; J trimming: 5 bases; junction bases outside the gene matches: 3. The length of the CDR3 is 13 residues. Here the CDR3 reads CSAPGQGAYGYTF. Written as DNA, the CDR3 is TGCAGTGCTCCGGGACAGGGGGCTTATGGCTACACCTTC.

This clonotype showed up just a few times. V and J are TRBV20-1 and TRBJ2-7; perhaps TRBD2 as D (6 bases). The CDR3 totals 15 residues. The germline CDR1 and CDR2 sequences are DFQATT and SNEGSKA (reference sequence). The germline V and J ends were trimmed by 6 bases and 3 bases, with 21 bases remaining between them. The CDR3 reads CSARRRAAGYYEQYF. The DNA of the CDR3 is TGCAGTGCAAGACGACGAGCAGCGGGCTACTACGAGCAGTACTTC.

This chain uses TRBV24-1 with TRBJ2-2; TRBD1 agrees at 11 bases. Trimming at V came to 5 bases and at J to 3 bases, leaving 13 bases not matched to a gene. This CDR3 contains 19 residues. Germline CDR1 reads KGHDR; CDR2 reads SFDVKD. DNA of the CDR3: TGTGCCACCAGTGTCGTTGAGGACAGGGGGCGAGTGGACACCGGGGAGCTGTTTTTT. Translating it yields CATSVVEDRGRVDTGELFF.

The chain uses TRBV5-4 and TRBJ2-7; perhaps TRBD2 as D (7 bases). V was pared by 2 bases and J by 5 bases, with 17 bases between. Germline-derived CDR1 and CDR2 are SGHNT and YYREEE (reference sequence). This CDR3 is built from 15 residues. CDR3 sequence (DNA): TGTGCCAGCAGCTTTGATGGGGGGGGCCTCCACGAGCAGTACTTC. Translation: CASSFDGGGLHEQYF.

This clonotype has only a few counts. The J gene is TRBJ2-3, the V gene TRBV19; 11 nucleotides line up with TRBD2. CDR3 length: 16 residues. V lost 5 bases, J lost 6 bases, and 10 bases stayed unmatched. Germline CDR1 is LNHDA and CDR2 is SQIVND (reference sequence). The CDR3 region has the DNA TGTGCCAGTAGTGGTAGACTAGCGGGGTACGTGGATACGCAGTATTTT. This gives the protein CASSGRLAGYVDTQYF.

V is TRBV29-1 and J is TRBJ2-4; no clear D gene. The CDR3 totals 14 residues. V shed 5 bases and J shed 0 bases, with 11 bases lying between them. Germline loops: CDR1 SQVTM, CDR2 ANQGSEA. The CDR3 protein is CSVRAALAKNIQYF. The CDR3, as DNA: TGCAGCGTTCGGGCAGCCCTAGCCAAAAACATTCAGTACTTC. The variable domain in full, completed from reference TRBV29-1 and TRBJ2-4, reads SAVISQKPSRDICQRGTSLTIQCQVDSQVTMMFWYRQQPGQSLTLIATANQGSEATYESGFVIDKFPISRPNLTFSTLTVSNMSPEDSSIYLCSVRAALAKNIQYFGAGTRLSVL.

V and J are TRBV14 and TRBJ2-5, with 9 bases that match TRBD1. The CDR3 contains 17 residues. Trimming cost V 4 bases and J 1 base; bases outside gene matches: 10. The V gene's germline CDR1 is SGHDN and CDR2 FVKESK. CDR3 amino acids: CASSPLLGDRVQETQYF. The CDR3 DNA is TGTGCCAGCAGCCCCCTACTAGGGGACAGGGTCCAAGAGACCCAGTACTTC. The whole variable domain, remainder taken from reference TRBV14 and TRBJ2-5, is EAGVTQFPSHSVIEKGQTVTLRCDPISGHDNLYWYRRVMGKEIKFLLHFVKESKQDESGMPNNRFLAERTGGTYSTLKVQPAELEDSGVYFCASSPLLGDRVQETQYFGPGTRLLVL.

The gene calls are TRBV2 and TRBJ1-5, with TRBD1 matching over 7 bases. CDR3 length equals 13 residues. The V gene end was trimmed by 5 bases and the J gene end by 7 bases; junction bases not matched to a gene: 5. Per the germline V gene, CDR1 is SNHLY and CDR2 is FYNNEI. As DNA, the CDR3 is TGTGCCAGCAGTTCCGACAGGGACCAGCCCCAGCATTTT. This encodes CASSSDRDQPQHF.